This T cell receptor (beta chain) was recorded in a study of lymphopenia after photon versus proton radiotherapy. The method was immunoSEQ multiplex PCR; TCRdb's version includes in-frame clones alone and lacks a portion of them. Of about 83,000 clones detected, around four fifths appear once; the ten largest clones hold over 1.2%. The CDR3 runs to 14 residues. The V and J ends lost 1 base and 2 bases respectively, with 3 bases between them. The germline V gene encodes CDR1 MNHEY and CDR2 SMNVEV (reference sequence). The source was peripheral blood, collected from a patient treated with proton-based radiotherapy. This sequence originates from a man aged 55-75 years with pancreatic cancer. This chain uses TRBV27 with TRBJ2-6, with unresolved D. The CDR3 loop reads CASSLYPGANVLTF. The CDR3 bases are TGTGCCAGCAGTTTATATCCTGGGGCCAACGTCCTGACTTTC.